This T cell receptor (beta chain) was sequenced for a study of response to subunit inactivated influenza vaccine (dated by TCRdb to the late 2010s). With regard to the full study: Deep quantitative profiling of the T cell receptor repertoire was used in the study to follow responses to a trivalent subunit inactivated influenza vaccine. The study at large found these results: It was suggested by the authors that each seasonal influenza vaccination may recruit only a limited number of new T cells.

The library was produced with RT-PCR. The data were produced on an Illumina HiSeq 2500. TCRdb trimmed public reads at Q25 via fastp, called clones via MiXCR and kept in-frame beta chains. Rows with one shared CDR3 protein collapse into an entry with the most common genes and DNA. Counted in this sample were 400,000 to 550,000 distinct CDR3 sequences; about 25% of them appeared once. The ten largest clones add up to under 2.5% of the sample. A remark on this clonotype: It has no known antigen specificity. No base qualities exist here, and no much larger clone lies one base off it.

From the cysteine through the phenylalanine, the CDR3 covers 15 amino acids. Left in the record is the CDR3 DNA by itself, 45 bases read in frame from the first base. The junction shows trimming of 8 bases on V and 1 base on J, plus 14 bases between the germline ends. The sequencing used CD4+ T cells sorted from PBMCs, collected 4 to 6 days after vaccination. The clonotype comes from a man aged 50-59 years who received an inactivated influenza vaccine. Donor details come from another sample of the same person, matched by shared clones. The chain employs TRBV12-3 or TRBV12-4 and TRBJ2-2; TRBD1 is possibly the D segment (6 matching bases). The DNA sequence is as follows: TGTGCCAGCCTAACAGGGCTCGGGAACACCGGGGAGCTGTTTTTT. This yields the protein CASLTGLGNTGELFF.